Described below is a single T cell receptor beta chain sequence and its context. The data derive from a study of blood T cell repertoires in COVID-19. Overall study context: Sources were T cells, B-cell-depleted T cells, or PBMCs; the material itself was cDNA or gDNA.

Trimming took off 6 bases at V and 5 bases at J, with 13 bases between the two ends. The CDR3 consists of 13 residues. Repertoires were generated with immunoSEQ multiplex PCR, while TCRdb's copy carries only in-frame clones and drops some. The sample contains roughly 260,000 clones, 88% of which appear only once. This TCR came from a woman between 25 and 40 years old with COVID-19, enrolled during active disease. The sequencing input was peripheral blood. This chain uses TRBV12-3 or TRBV12-4 with TRBJ2-5; D unresolved. The CDR3 here is CASSRVDWETQYF. The CDR3 DNA reads as TGTGCCAGCAGCCGCGTCGACTGGGAGACCCAGTACTTC.